The T cell receptor (beta chain) described here comes from a study of cytomegalovirus exposure and HLA in healthy donors. The study, taken as a whole, reports: Later on, a genetic analysis was performed. It linked a missense variant in DCLRE1C with V- and J-gene trimming of TCR beta.

The primer mix had 60 Vbeta and 13 Jbeta primers. TCRdb keeps only in-frame clones here, not all; method: immunoSEQ multiplex PCR. In the table there are roughly 170,000 clones, under 90% of which are singletons. The CDR3 is 12 residues long. Looked up from germline, CDR1 is MNHNS and CDR2 is SASEGT. Note on this clone: Its specificity is unknown.

Despite likely unrecorded immune exposures, the donors were nominally healthy at the time of sampling. The clonotype comes from a male donor in good health and CMV-seronegative. V usage is TRBV6-1 and J usage is TRBJ2-5, with 8 bases aligning to TRBD1. The DNA end is a closer match to TRBJ2-7, so the J assignment may be wrong. Sequencing was carried out using PBMCs. CDR3 region: CASSVDRDEQYF. CDR3 DNA: TGTGCCAGCAGTGTGGACAGGGACGAGCAGTACTTC.